These 32 T cell receptor beta chains were sequenced from one sample in a study of OX40 agonist ivuxolimab in advanced cancers. Assay used: immunoSEQ multiplex PCR; TCRdb lists only in-frame clones, some missing. Of about 50,000 clones listed, 85% to 90% were seen once; the top ten hold 1.9%. The material sequenced was CD4+ or CD8+ T cells sorted from blood, taken in a trial of the OX40 agonist ivuxolimab. These receptors originate from an adult with an advanced solid tumor such as melanoma, head and neck, liver or kidney cancer.

The chain has TRBV2 and TRBJ2-7; no reliable D call. Germline assignment: CDR1 SNHLY and CDR2 FYNNEI. The V gene lost 6 bases and the J gene lost 2 bases, with 5 bases spanning the gap. CDR3 length: 11 residues. CDR3 in amino acids: CASRVAYEQYF. In DNA form, the CDR3 reads TGTGCCAGCAGGGTAGCCTACGAGCAGTACTTC. Complete variable domain (other parts from reference TRBV2 and TRBJ2-7): EPEVTQTPSHQVTQMGQEVILRCVPISNHLYFYWYRQILGQKVEFLVSFYNNEISEKSEIFDDQFSVERPDGSNFTLKIRSTKLEDSAMYFCASRVAYEQYFGPGTRLTVT.

This sequence joins TRBV5-5 and TRBJ1-2; 7 bases agree with TRBD1. In germline, CDR1 is SGHKS, CDR2 YYEKEE (reference sequence). The CDR3 runs 14 residues. With V trimmed by 4 bases and J by 5 bases, 8 bases remained unmatched. CDR3: CASSLGQILYGYTF. The CDR3 DNA reads as TGTGCCAGCAGCCTGGGACAGATACTTTATGGCTACACCTTC.

V usage is TRBV11-2 and J usage is TRBJ2-2; TRBD2 aligns across 10 bases. The germline CDR1 and CDR2 sequences are SGHAT and FQNNGV. This CDR3 region has 16 residues. V gave up 5 bases and J gave up 4 bases; unmatched junction bases: 7. CDR3 DNA sequence: TGTGCCAGCAGCATCGGGACTAGCGAGGCCACCGGGGAGCTGTTTTTT. It codes for CASSIGTSEATGELFF. Variable domain in full (rest from reference TRBV11-2 and TRBJ2-2): EAGVAQSPRYKIIEKRQSVAFWCNPISGHATLYWYQQILGQGPKLLIQFQNNGVVDDSQLPKDRFSAERLKGVDSTLKIQPAKLEDSAVYLCASSIGTSEATGELFFGEGSRLTVL.

The gene calls are TRBV6-5 and TRBJ1-1; TRBD1 agrees at 9 bases. There are 11 residues in the CDR3. Trimming at V came to 5 bases and at J to 11 bases, leaving 3 bases not matched to a gene. Germline V gene data show CDR1 as MNHEY and CDR2 as SVGAGI. The CDR3 nucleotides read TGTGCCAGCAGTCGGACAGGGGTGGCTTTCTTT. Translation gives CASSRTGVAFF.

The chain combines TRBV30 with TRBJ2-1, with unresolved D. This CDR3 contains 14 residues. Germline CDR1 reads GTSNPN; CDR2 reads SVGIG (reference sequence). Deletions cut 2 bases from V and 2 bases from J, with 10 bases between. CDR3 amino acids: CAWSTIITYNEQFF. The DNA of the CDR3 is TGTGCCTGGAGTACCATAATAACCTACAATGAGCAGTTCTTC.

The rearrangement links TRBV18 to TRBJ2-7; D is unclear. Germline V gene lookup returns CDR1 KGHSH and CDR2 LQKENI. Between the trimmed V and J ends, which lost 4 bases and 3 bases, there was a span of 16 bases. The CDR3 extends over 15 amino acids. The chain's CDR3 is CASSQNFEGIYEQYF. Here the CDR3 DNA reads TGTGCCAGCTCACAAAACTTCGAAGGGATCTACGAGCAGTACTTC.

This clone was found a few times. The chain combines TRBV30 with TRBJ1-5; D might be TRBD1 (6 bases). The CDR3 has 16 residues. Germline V gene data show CDR1 as GTSNPN and CDR2 as SVGIG (reference sequence). V was cut by 0 bases and J by 3 bases, with 15 bases left in between. This CDR3 is CAWSVGVGGINQPQHF. The CDR3 DNA is TGTGCCTGGAGTGTAGGGGTAGGGGGTATCAATCAGCCCCAGCATTTT. Full variable domain (missing parts from reference TRBV30 and TRBJ1-5): SQTIHQWPATLVQPVGSPLSLECTVEGTSNPNLYWYRQAAGRGLQLLFYSVGIGQISSEVPQNLSASRPQDRQFILSSKKLLLSDSGFYLCAWSVGVGGINQPQHFGDGTRLSIL.

The V gene is TRBV7-7, the J gene TRBJ2-2, with 7 bases that match TRBD1. The junction had 5 bases not matched to a gene; V was cut back by 7 bases and J by 0 bases. CDR3 length equals 15 residues. Per the germline V gene, CDR1 is SSHAT and CDR2 is FNYEAQ (reference sequence). CDR3 sequence: CASTGQITNTGELFF. The DNA for the CDR3 is TGTGCCAGCACGGGACAGATTACGAACACCGGGGAGCTGTTTTTT.

Remarks on this clone: Other DNA sequences from this sample encode an identical CDR3 as well. This rearrangement joins TRBV5-1 to TRBJ2-7, with D perhaps assigned TRBD1 or TRBD2 (6 bases each). V was trimmed by 5 bases and J by 1 base, leaving 13 bases between them. Germline values: CDR1 SGHRS, CDR2 YFSETQ. The CDR3 has 14 residues. The CDR3 bases are TGCGCCAGCAGACCCGGGGGCGGTTCCTACGAGCAGTACTTC. It encodes CASRPGGGSYEQYF. Full variable domain (remainder filled in from reference TRBV5-1 and TRBJ2-7): KAGVTQTPRYLIKTRGQQVTLSCSPISGHRSVSWYQQTPGQGLQFLFEYFSETQRNKGNFPGRFSGRQFSNSRSEMNVSTLELGDSALYLCASRPGGGSYEQYFGPGTRLTVT.

The V call is TRBV6-4, the J call TRBJ2-3; D gene uncertain. The CDR3 consists of 16 residues. Germline V gives CDR1 MRHNA, CDR2 SNTAGT. Trimming took off 6 bases at V and 5 bases at J, with 21 bases between the two ends. CDR3 coding DNA: TGTGCCAGCAGGCCCTTCCGGCCTACAGCTAGAGATACGCAGTATTTT. It translates to CASRPFRPTARDTQYF.

The chain joins TRBV5-1 to TRBJ2-5; TRBD2 agrees at 11 bases. Germline V gene data show CDR1 as SGHRS and CDR2 as YFSETQ. The CDR3 has 17 amino acids. V lost 1 base, J lost 0 bases, and 5 bases stayed unmatched. In DNA form, the CDR3 reads TGCGCCAGCAGCTTGAGGCTAGCGGGGGGAAACCAAGAGACCCAGTACTTC. Translation: CASSLRLAGGNQETQYF.

The chain joins TRBV18 to TRBJ1-2; no clear D. CDR1 and CDR2 from the germline V gene are KGHSH and LQKENI. Trimming shortened V by 6 bases and J by 4 bases, and 12 bases separated the two germline ends. The CDR3 consists of 13 residues. In DNA, the CDR3 is TGTGCCAGCTCCCCCGACGGGATCTATGGCTACACCTTC. Translated, it gives CASSPDGIYGYTF.

This CDR3 is CASSARGANVLTF. Written as DNA, the CDR3 is TGTGCCAGCAGTGCGAGAGGGGCCAACGTCCTGACTTTC. The chain links TRBV6-4 to TRBJ2-6; the D is unclear. Germline values: CDR1 MRHNA, CDR2 SNTAGT. This CDR3 has 13 amino acids. Trimming pared 4 bases from V and 4 bases from J, leaving 5 bases between.

The V and J genes are TRBV10-3 and TRBJ2-6; D is undetermined. The germline V gene encodes CDR1 ENHRY and CDR2 SYGVKD. CDR3 length: 15 residues. V shed 9 bases and J shed 0 bases, with 12 bases lying between them. CDR3 residues: CAMGTLGSGANVLTF. The CDR3 DNA reads as TGTGCCATGGGCACTTTAGGCTCTGGGGCCAACGTCCTGACTTTC.

This clone was recorded once. The chain combines TRBV2 with TRBJ2-6; D ambiguous. Germline V gene data show CDR1 as SNHLY and CDR2 as FYNNEI. The CDR3 sequence is 12 residues long. Trimming removed 5 bases at V and 4 bases at J, with 3 bases between. The chain's CDR3 is CASSIGANVLTF. Here the CDR3 DNA reads TGTGCCAGCAGTATCGGGGCCAACGTCCTGACTTTC.

This clone has only a few counts. V and J are TRBV2 and TRBJ2-7, with 7 bases fitting TRBD1. Germline V gene data show CDR1 as SNHLY and CDR2 as FYNNEI. V lost 6 bases to trimming and J lost 1 base; unmatched junction nucleotides: 3. This CDR3 has 13 residues. CDR3 bases: TGTGCCAGCAGAGACAGGGCATCCTACGAGCAGTACTTC. This encodes CASRDRASYEQYF.

In this sample, this clone turned up a few times. The chain has TRBV4-3 and TRBJ2-6; TRBD1 agrees at 10 bases. The CDR3 extends over 20 amino acids. CDR1 and CDR2 from the germline V gene are LGHNA and YSLEER. With V trimmed by 0 bases and J by 2 bases, 10 bases remained unmatched. In nucleotides, the CDR3 is TGCGCCAGCAGCCAAGATAGATTTGGGACAGGGGCCCCTGGGGCCAACGTCCTGACTTTC. It codes for CASSQDRFGTGAPGANVLTF.

This clone is a singleton in its sample. The J gene is TRBJ1-1, the V gene TRBV5-1; no definite D call. Trimming removed 2 bases from V and 11 bases from J, with 10 bases in between. From germline, CDR1 is SGHRS and CDR2 YFSETQ. The CDR3 totals 11 residues. The CDR3 is CASSFGETAFF. The CDR3 nucleotides are TGCGCCAGCAGCTTTGGGGAGACGGCTTTCTTT. Full variable domain (missing parts from reference TRBV5-1 and TRBJ1-1): KAGVTQTPRYLIKTRGQQVTLSCSPISGHRSVSWYQQTPGQGLQFLFEYFSETQRNKGNFPGRFSGRQFSNSRSEMNVSTLELGDSALYLCASSFGETAFFGQGTRLTVV.

This clone was found a few times. The rearrangement joins TRBV7-3 to TRBJ2-7; the match to TRBD2 covers 9 bases. Germline CDR1 is SGHTA and CDR2 is FQGTGA. V dropped 2 bases and J dropped 4; count of bases not matched to a gene: 6. The CDR3 has 15 residues. For the CDR3, the DNA is TGTGCCAGCAGCTTATTAGCGGGAGCTACTTACGAGCAGTACTTC. Its protein product is CASSLLAGATYEQYF. Full variable domain (missing parts from reference TRBV7-3 and TRBJ2-7): GAGVSQTPSNKVTEKGKYVELRCDPISGHTALYWYRQSLGQGPEFLIYFQGTGAADDSGLPNDRFFAVRPEGSVSTLKIQRTERGDSAVYLCASSLLAGATYEQYFGPGTRLTVT.

This chain uses TRBV9 with TRBJ2-7; D remains ambiguous. CDR1 is SGDLS and CDR2 is YYNGEE in the germline V gene. CDR3 length equals 15 residues. The ends were cut back, 0 bases at V and 3 bases at J, with 13 bases in the middle. CDR3 nucleotide sequence: TGTGCCAGCAGCGTAGCGACGGGCAGTAACTACGAGCAGTACTTC. This sequence encodes CASSVATGSNYEQYF.

The chain joins TRBV5-6 to TRBJ1-1; D remains unclear. V was shortened by 1 base and J by 1 base, with 11 bases between the two germline ends. The CDR3 has 15 residues. Germline V lookup: CDR1 SGHDT, CDR2 YYEEEE. CDR3 sequence (DNA): TGTGCCAGCAGCTTGTACCAGTTCGAGAACACTGAAGCTTTCTTT. This codes for CASSLYQFENTEAFF.

This chain connects TRBV27 to TRBJ1-1, with D tentatively TRBD1 (5 bases). This CDR3 is built from 13 residues. The germline V gene has CDR1 MNHEY and CDR2 SMNVEV (reference sequence). V was pared by 5 bases and J by 0 bases, with 7 bases between. CDR3 sequence reads: CASSGTVNTEAFF. In nucleotides, the CDR3 is TGTGCCAGCAGTGGGACGGTGAACACTGAAGCTTTCTTT.

The chain has TRBV7-2 and TRBJ1-1; maybe TRBD1 (5 bases). The CDR3 sequence is 14 residues long. CDR1 is SGHTA, CDR2 FQGNSA, per germline. Trimming pared 4 bases from V and 5 bases from J, leaving 14 bases between. CDR3 sequence reads: CASSSIWGLTEAFF. The CDR3 region has the DNA TGTGCCAGCAGCTCAATCTGGGGACTGACTGAAGCTTTCTTT.

J is TRBJ2-5 and V is TRBV6-6; D unclear. V was shortened by 9 bases and J by 4 bases, with 9 bases between the two germline ends. Germline CDR1 is MNHNY and CDR2 is SVGAGI (reference sequence). The CDR3 extends over 11 amino acids. CDR3 residues: CARGALETQYF. In DNA form, the CDR3 reads TGTGCCAGAGGAGCCTTAGAGACCCAGTACTTC.

J is TRBJ1-1 and V is TRBV2; D unclear. The germline V gene encodes CDR1 SNHLY and CDR2 FYNNEI. Trimming removed 0 bases at V and 10 bases at J, with 15 bases between. The CDR3 runs 14 residues. The DNA for the CDR3 is TGTGCCAGCAGTGAAGCGCTTTCTGGGATGGCAGCTTTCTTT. Amino acids: CASSEALSGMAAFF.

The chain joins TRBV5-1 to TRBJ2-2, with D unclear. Trimming stripped 1 base from V and 5 bases from J, with 6 bases between. The germline gives CDR1 SGHRS, CDR2 YFSETQ. CDR3 length equals 13 residues. This CDR3 is CASSLTRTGELFF. CDR3 DNA: TGCGCCAGCAGCTTGACCAGAACCGGGGAGCTGTTTTTT.

Of note for this clone: At one of its ends the junction is not consistent with the germline gene, which may arise from a read error. V and J are TRBV18 and TRBJ1-3; the D is unclear. The CDR3 length is 18 residues. The germline V gene has CDR1 KGHSH and CDR2 LQKENI. Written as DNA, the CDR3 is TGTGCCAGCTCACCACCGAGCCGGGATTCGCGCTCTGGAAACGCCATATATTTT. This encodes CASSPPSRDSRSGNAIYF.

V and J are TRBV2 and TRBJ2-3; the match to TRBD2 covers 7 bases. Germline CDR1 and CDR2: SNHLY and FYNNEI. This CDR3 spans 13 amino acids. Trimming took 7 bases from V and 12 from J; bases not matched to a gene: 13. The CDR3 sequence is CASIPLGLGPQYF. DNA for the CDR3: TGTGCCAGCATCCCCCTCGGACTAGGGCCCCAGTATTTT.

V and J are TRBV5-6 and TRBJ1-4; D remains ambiguous. Deletions cut 1 base from V and 14 bases from J, with 15 bases between. The CDR3 has 13 residues. Germline CDR1 reads SGHDT; CDR2 reads YYEEEE. The CDR3 reads CASSLKYTVKLFF. As DNA, the CDR3 is TGTGCCAGCAGCTTGAAGTATACGGTTAAGCTGTTTTTT.

This clone was found a few times. The rearrangement uses TRBV6-4 and TRBJ2-7; the D gene is possibly TRBD2 (7 bases). Germline-derived CDR1 and CDR2 are MRHNA and SNTAGT. CDR3 length: 16 residues. V was pared by 6 bases and J by 6 bases, with 24 bases between. The CDR3 loop reads CASRPAYLPGGGEQYF. CDR3 coding DNA: TGTGCCAGCAGGCCCGCCTATCTCCCGGGGGGCGGCGAGCAGTACTTC.

The chain carries TRBV5-6 and TRBJ2-1; D is undetermined. V lost 1 base and J lost 9, with 5 bases in between. CDR1 SGHDT and CDR2 YYEEEE come from the germline V gene. This CDR3 has 11 amino acids. CDR3 region: CASSLTAEQFF. For the CDR3, the DNA is TGTGCCAGCAGCTTGACGGCTGAGCAGTTCTTC.

The chain has TRBV5-6 and TRBJ2-7; no firm D call. This CDR3 spans 12 amino acids. Trimming stripped 0 bases from V and 4 bases from J, with 5 bases between. Germline V gives CDR1 SGHDT, CDR2 YYEEEE. As DNA, the CDR3 is TGTGCCAGCAGCTTGGAGCAATACGAGCAGTACTTC. Its translation is CASSLEQYEQYF. The full variable domain, completed using reference TRBV5-6 and TRBJ2-7, is DAGVTQSPTHLIKTRGQQVTLRCSPKSGHDTVSWYQQALGQGPQFIFQYYEEEERQRGNFPDRFSGHQFPNYSSELNVNALLLGDSALYLCASSLEQYEQYFGPGTRLTVT.